This T cell receptor (beta chain) was profiled in a study of OX40 agonist ivuxolimab in advanced cancers. For this clone: Its antigen is as yet unknown.

Broader study findings: Among the nonresponders, some also had low normalized T-cell clonal expansion. Within 6 weeks, CD4+ and CD8+ blood T cells expanded clonally at 0.1 to 3.0 mg/kg.

Profiling relied on immunoSEQ multiplex PCR, and the TCRdb table lists in-frame clones only, not all of them. Among roughly 100,000 clones listed, 70% to 90% were seen once. This sequence originates from an adult with an advanced solid tumor such as melanoma, head and neck, liver or kidney cancer. Material: CD4+ or CD8+ T cells sorted from blood, obtained in a trial of the OX40 agonist ivuxolimab.

The CDR3 DNA reads TGTGCCAGCTCACCCACGGGTAGCGGGGGAAACACTGAAGCTTTCTTT. This gives the protein CASSPTGSGGNTEAFF. This chain connects TRBV18 to TRBJ1-1, with D possibly matching TRBD1 (5 bases). Germline assignment: CDR1 KGHSH and CDR2 LQKENI. The CDR3 covers 16 residues. V lost 3 bases and J 2 bases, leaving 16 bases between the germline ends.